These T cell receptor beta chains were read from a single sample in a study of blood T cell repertoires in COVID-19. Generated by immunoSEQ multiplex PCR, the TCRdb table keeps only in-frame clones and is missing some. Found here are roughly 120,000 clones, less than 85% of them singletons; the top ten hold approximately 3.9%. Sequencing was carried out using peripheral blood. The receptors originated from a woman older than 75 with acute or convalescent COVID-19. Each CDR3 is given with its conserved first and last residue. A D gene is named only where the DNA matches it firmly. Rows give clone size only sometimes, using once, few, many, or a class for an expanded clone.

J gene: TRBJ1-5
clone size: many
V gene: TRBV30
D gene: .
CDR3 protein: CAWSPDSTQPQHF
CDR3 DNA: TGTGCCTGGAGTCCGGACAGTACTCAGCCCCAGCATTTT

J gene: TRBJ1-1
clone size: .
V gene: TRBV7-2
D gene: .
CDR3 protein: CASSLAIGARYAEAFF
CDR3 DNA: TGTGCCAGCAGCTTAGCCATTGGGGCTCGCTACGCTGAAGCTTTCTTT

J gene: TRBJ2-7
clone size: few
V gene: TRBV28
D gene: .
CDR3 protein: CASSLPGSYEQYF
CDR3 DNA: TGTGCCAGCAGTTTACCGGGTTCCTACGAGCAGTACTTC

J gene: TRBJ2-5
clone size: .
V gene: TRBV19
D gene: TRBD2
CDR3 protein: CASTPGTSGETQYF
CDR3 DNA: TGTGCCAGTACTCCGGGGACTAGCGGGGAGACCCAGTACTTC

J gene: TRBJ1-3
clone size: .
V gene: TRBV18
D gene: .
CDR3 protein: CASSASGVSGNTIYF
CDR3 DNA: TGTGCCAGCTCAGCGTCCGGGGTCTCTGGAAACACCATATATTTT

J gene: TRBJ2-7
clone size: .
V gene: TRBV6-5
D gene: .
CDR3 protein: CASKGGAYEQYF
CDR3 DNA: TGTGCCAGCAAGGGGGGGGCCTACGAGCAGTACTTC

J gene: TRBJ1-1
clone size: .
V gene: TRBV19
D gene: .
CDR3 protein: CASTSQGGAFF
CDR3 DNA: TGTGCCAGTACCTCGCAGGGTGGAGCTTTCTTT

J gene: TRBJ2-6
clone size: .
V gene: TRBV28
D gene: .
CDR3 protein: CASSEQGIWANVLTF
CDR3 DNA: TGTGCCAGCAGTGAGCAGGGTATCTGGGCCAACGTCCTGACTTTC

J gene: TRBJ2-2
clone size: .
V gene: TRBV5-1
D gene: TRBD2
CDR3 protein: CASSLVAGGNTGELFF
CDR3 DNA: TGCGCCAGCAGCTTGGTGGCGGGGGGTAACACCGGGGAGCTGTTTTTT

J gene: TRBJ1-2
clone size: .
V gene: TRBV5-1
D gene: TRBD1
CDR3 protein: CASSFQGGTNYGYTF
CDR3 DNA: TGCGCCAGCAGCTTCCAGGGGGGTACTAACTATGGCTACACCTTC

J gene: TRBJ1-4
clone size: few
V gene: TRBV18
D gene: TRBD1
CDR3 protein: CASSPGQGLKLFF
CDR3 DNA: TGTGCCAGCTCTCCGGGACAGGGGTTGAAACTGTTTTTT

J gene: TRBJ2-1
clone size: .
V gene: TRBV5-1
D gene: TRBD2
CDR3 protein: CASSYYDGGSNEQFF
CDR3 DNA: TGCGCCAGCAGCTACTACGACGGGGGGAGCAATGAGCAGTTCTTC

J gene: TRBJ1-2
clone size: few
V gene: TRBV6-5
D gene: TRBD1
CDR3 protein: CASMDRVSGYTF
CDR3 DNA: TGTGCCAGCATGGACAGGGTATCCGGCTACACCTTC

J gene: TRBJ2-2
clone size: once
V gene: TRBV4-1
D gene: .
CDR3 protein: CASSQVQVQFPNTGELFF
CDR3 DNA: TGCGCCAGCAGCCAAGTACAGGTACAGTTTCCGAACACCGGGGAGCTGTTTTTT

J gene: TRBJ2-7
clone size: .
V gene: TRBV18
D gene: .
CDR3 protein: CASSRDSQVSEQYF
CDR3 DNA: TGTGCCAGCTCACGGGACTCACAGGTCTCCGAGCAGTACTTC

J gene: TRBJ2-3
clone size: .
V gene: TRBV5-1
D gene: TRBD2
CDR3 protein: CASSLRLAGTDTQYF
CDR3 DNA: TGCGCCAGCAGCTTGAGACTAGCGGGCACAGATACGCAGTATTTT

J gene: TRBJ2-7
clone size: .
V gene: TRBV7-2
D gene: .
CDR3 protein: CASSSHPRQGMGEQYF
CDR3 DNA: TGTGCCAGCAGCTCACACCCTCGGCAGGGGATGGGGGAGCAGTACTTC

J gene: TRBJ2-3
clone size: .
V gene: TRBV18
D gene: TRBD2
CDR3 protein: CASSRVAGDHTDTQYF
CDR3 DNA: TGTGCCAGCTCCCGAGTGGCGGGGGATCACACAGATACGCAGTATTTT